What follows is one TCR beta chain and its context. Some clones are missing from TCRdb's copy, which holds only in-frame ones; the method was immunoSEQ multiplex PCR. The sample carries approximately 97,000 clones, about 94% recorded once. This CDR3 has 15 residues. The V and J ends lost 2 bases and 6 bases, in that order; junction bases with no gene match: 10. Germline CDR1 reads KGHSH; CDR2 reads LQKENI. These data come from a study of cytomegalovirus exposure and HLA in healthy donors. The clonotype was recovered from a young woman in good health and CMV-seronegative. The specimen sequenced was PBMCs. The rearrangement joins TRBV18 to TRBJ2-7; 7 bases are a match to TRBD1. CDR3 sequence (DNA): TGTGCCAGCTCACCAAGGACAGGCCCTGGCATCGAGCAGTACTTC. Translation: CASSPRTGPGIEQYF.